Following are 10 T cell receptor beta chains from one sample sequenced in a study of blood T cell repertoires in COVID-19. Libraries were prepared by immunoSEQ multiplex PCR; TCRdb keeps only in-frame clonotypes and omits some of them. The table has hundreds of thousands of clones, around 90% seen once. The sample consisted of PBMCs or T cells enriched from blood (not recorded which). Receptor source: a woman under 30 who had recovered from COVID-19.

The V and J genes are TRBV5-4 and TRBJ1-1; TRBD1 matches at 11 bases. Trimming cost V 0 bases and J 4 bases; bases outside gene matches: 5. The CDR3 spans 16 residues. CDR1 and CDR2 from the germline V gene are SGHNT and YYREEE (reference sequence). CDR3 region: CASSLAGTGGITEAFF. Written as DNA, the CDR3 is TGTGCCAGCAGCTTGGCCGGGACAGGGGGGATCACTGAAGCTTTCTTT.

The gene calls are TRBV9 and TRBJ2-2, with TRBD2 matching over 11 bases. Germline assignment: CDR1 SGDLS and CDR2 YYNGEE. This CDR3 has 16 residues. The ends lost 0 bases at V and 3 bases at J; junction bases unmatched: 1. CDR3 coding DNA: TGTGCCAGCAGCGTAGCTAGCGGGGGGTACACCGGGGAGCTGTTTTTT. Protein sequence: CASSVASGGYTGELFF.

CDR3 sequence: CASSYFSRIPEKLFF. The DNA of the CDR3 is TGTGCCAGCAGTTACTTTTCCAGGATTCCGGAAAAACTGTTTTTT. The chain carries TRBV6-5 and TRBJ1-4; D uncertain. Germline lookup yields CDR1 MNHEY and CDR2 SVGAGI. This CDR3 spans 15 amino acids. V was pared by 1 base and J by 8 bases, with 14 bases between.

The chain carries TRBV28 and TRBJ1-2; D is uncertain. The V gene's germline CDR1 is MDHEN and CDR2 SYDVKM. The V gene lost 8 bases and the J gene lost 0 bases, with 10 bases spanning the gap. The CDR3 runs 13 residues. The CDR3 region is CASYSSSNYGYTF. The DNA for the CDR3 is TGTGCCAGCTACAGTTCCTCTAACTATGGCTACACCTTC.

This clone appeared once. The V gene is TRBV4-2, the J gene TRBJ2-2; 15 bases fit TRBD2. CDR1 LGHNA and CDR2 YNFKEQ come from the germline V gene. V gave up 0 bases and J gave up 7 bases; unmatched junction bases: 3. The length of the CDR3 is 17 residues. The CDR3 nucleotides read TGTGCCAGCAGCCAAGAGAGGACTAGCGGGAGGGTCGGGGAGCTGTTTTTT. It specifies CASSQERTSGRVGELFF.

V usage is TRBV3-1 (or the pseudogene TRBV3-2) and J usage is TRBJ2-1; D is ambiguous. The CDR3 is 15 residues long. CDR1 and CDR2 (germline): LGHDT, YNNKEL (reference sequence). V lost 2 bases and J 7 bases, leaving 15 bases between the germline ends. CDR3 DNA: TGTGCCAGCAGCCAAAGTCGGGTTGTCGGTAATGAGCAGTTCTTC. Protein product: CASSQSRVVGNEQFF.

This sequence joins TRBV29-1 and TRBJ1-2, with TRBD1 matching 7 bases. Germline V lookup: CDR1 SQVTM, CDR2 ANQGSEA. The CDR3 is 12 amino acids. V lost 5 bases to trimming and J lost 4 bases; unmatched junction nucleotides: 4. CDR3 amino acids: CSVRDSSYGYTF. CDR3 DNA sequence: TGCAGCGTTCGGGACAGCTCCTATGGCTACACCTTC.

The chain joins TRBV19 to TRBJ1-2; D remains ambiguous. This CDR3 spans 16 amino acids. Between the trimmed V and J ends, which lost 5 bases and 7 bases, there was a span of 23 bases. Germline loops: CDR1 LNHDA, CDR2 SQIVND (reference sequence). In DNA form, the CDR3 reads TGTGCCAGTAGTGCTACCAAATATACGGTACCCATTGGCTACACCTTC. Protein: CASSATKYTVPIGYTF.

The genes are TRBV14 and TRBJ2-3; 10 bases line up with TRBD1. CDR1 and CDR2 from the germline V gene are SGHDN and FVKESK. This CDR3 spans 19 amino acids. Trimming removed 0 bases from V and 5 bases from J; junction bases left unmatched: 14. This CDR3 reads CASSQEAPWGQGLGDTQYF. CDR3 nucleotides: TGTGCCAGCAGCCAAGAAGCTCCTTGGGGACAGGGGCTGGGAGATACGCAGTATTTT.

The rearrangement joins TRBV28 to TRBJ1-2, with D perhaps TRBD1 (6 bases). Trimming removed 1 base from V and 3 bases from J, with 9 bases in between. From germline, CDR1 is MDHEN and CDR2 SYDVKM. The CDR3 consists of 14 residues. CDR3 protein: CASSLFPGDYGYTF. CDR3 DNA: TGTGCCAGCAGTTTATTTCCAGGGGACTATGGCTACACCTTC.